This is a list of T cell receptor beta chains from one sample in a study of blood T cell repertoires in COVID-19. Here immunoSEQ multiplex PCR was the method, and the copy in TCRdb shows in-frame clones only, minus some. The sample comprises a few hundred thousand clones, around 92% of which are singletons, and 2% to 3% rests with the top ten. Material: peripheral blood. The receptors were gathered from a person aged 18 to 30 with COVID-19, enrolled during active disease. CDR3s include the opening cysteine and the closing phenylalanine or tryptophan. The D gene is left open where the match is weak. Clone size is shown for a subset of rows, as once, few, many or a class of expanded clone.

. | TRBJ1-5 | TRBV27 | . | TGTGCCAGCAGTCAGGGTAAAGGGCAGCCCCAGCATTTT | CASSQGKGQPQHF
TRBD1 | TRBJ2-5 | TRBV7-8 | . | TGTGCCAGCAGCTGGGACAGGGAGGGTTGGGAGACCCAGTACTTC | CASSWDREGWETQYF
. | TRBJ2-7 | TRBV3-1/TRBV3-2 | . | TGTGCCAGCAGCAAGCCGGGACTCCCCTACGAGCAGTACTTC | CASSKPGLPYEQYF
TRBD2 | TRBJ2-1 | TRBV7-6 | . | TGTGCCAGCAGCTTAGGGAGGGAGGGCCCTTACAATGAGCAGTTCTTC | CASSLGREGPYNEQFF
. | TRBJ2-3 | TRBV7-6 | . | TGTGCCAGCAGCTTACTGGGCGGGAACACAGATACGCAGTATTTT | CASSLLGGNTDTQYF
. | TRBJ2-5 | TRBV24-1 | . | TGTGCCACCAAACCTCCGGGCCAAGAGACCCAGTACTTC | CATKPPGQETQYF
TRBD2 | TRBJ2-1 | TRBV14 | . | TGTGCCAGCAGCCGGGGACTAGCGGTTAACAATGAGCAGTTCTTC | CASSRGLAVNNEQFF
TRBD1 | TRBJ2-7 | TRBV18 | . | TGTGCCAGCTCACCTCTACCGGGACAGGGAGAATACGAGCAGTACTTC | CASSPLPGQGEYEQYF
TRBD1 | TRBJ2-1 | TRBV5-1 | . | TGCGCCAGCAGCCGGACAGGGGGCGAATTCAATGAGCAGTTCTTC | CASSRTGGEFNEQFF
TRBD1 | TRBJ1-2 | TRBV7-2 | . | TGTGCCAGCAGCCGAGACAGGGGGTATGGCTACACCTTC | CASSRDRGYGYTF
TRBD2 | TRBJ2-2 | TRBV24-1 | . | TGTGCCACCAGTGACCGGACTAGCGGTAACACCGGGGAGCTGTTTTTT | CATSDRTSGNTGELFF
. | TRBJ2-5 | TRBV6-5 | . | TGTGCCAGCAGTTACGCAGGACAAGAGACCCAGTACTTC | CASSYAGQETQYF
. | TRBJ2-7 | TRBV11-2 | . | TGTGCCAGCAGATCTGCAGGAAACCCTTACGAGCAGTACTTC | CASRSAGNPYEQYF
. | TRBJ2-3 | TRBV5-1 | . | TGCGCCAGCAGCCCAGGATACGACAGCGCAGATACGCAGTATTTT | CASSPGYDSADTQYF
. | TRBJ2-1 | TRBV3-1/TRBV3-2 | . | TGTGCCAGCAGCCAACCGCCAGAATCCCCCCTCTTC | CASSQPPESPLF
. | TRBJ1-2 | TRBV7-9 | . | TGTGCCAGCAGCTTGGCTGAAGACAGCTACACCTTC | CASSLAEDSYTF
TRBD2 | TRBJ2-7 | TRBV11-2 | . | TGTGCCAGCAGCTTAAAGGGACTAGCGGGAGTAGACTACGAGCAGTACTTC | CASSLKGLAGVDYEQYF
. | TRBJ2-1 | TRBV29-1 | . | TGCAGCGTTTGGCAGGGTGTCGGTAATGAGCAGTTCTTC | CSVWQGVGNEQFF
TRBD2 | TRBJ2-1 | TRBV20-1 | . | TGCAGTGCTAGTGGAGGACTAGCGGGCCTCCATGAGCAGTTCTTC | CSASGGLAGLHEQFF
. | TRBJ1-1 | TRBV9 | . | TGTGCCAGCAGCGAACACGTCAACACTGAAGCTTTCTTT | CASSEHVNTEAFF
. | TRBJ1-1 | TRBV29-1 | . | TGCAGCGTTCCCCCCAGGGGCGATGAAGCTTTCTTT | CSVPPRGDEAFF
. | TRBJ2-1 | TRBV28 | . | TGTGCCAGCAGTCTGACTAGGGCGACCTACAATGAGCAGTTCTTC | CASSLTRATYNEQFF
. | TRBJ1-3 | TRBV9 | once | TGTGCCAGCACCTCAGGCCTCTCTGGAAACACCATATATTTT | CASTSGLSGNTIYF